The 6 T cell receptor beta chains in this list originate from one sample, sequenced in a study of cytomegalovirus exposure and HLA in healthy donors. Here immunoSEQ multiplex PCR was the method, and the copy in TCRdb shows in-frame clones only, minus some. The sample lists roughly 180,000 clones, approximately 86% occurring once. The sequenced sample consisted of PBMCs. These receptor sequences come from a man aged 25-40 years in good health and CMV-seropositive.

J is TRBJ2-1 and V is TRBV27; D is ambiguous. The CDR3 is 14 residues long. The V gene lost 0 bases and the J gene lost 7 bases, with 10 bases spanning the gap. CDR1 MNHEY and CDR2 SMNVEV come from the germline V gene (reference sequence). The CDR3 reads CASSLSLGLNEQFF. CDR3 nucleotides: TGTGCCAGCAGTTTATCCCTCGGGCTGAATGAGCAGTTCTTC.

CDR3 sequence (DNA): TGTGCCATCAGTTCACGGACTAGAAGTGACGAGCAGTACTTC. Its translation is CAISSRTRSDEQYF. This chain uses TRBV10-3 with TRBJ2-7; TRBD2 agrees at 7 bases. V was clipped by 5 bases and J by 5 bases; unmatched bases: 9. Germline V gives CDR1 ENHRY, CDR2 SYGVKD. The CDR3 consists of 14 residues.

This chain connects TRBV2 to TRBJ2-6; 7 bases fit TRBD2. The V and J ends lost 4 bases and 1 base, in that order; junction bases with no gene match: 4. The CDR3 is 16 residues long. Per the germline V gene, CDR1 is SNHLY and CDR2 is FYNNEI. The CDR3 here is CASSVEGLSGANVLTF. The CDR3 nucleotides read TGTGCCAGCAGTGTGGAGGGACTATCTGGGGCCAACGTCCTGACTTTC. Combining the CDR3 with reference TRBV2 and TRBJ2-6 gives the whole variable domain EPEVTQTPSHQVTQMGQEVILRCVPISNHLYFYWYRQILGQKVEFLVSFYNNEISEKSEIFDDQFSVERPDGSNFTLKIRSTKLEDSAMYFCASSVEGLSGANVLTFGAGSRLTVL.

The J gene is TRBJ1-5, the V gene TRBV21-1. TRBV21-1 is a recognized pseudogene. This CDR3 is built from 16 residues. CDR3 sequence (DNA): TGTGCCAGCAGCAAGGAAAGGGAGAATAGCAATCAGCCCCAGCATTTT. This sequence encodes CASSKERENSNQPQHF.

CDR3 amino acids: CASRHDRTYEQYF. In DNA form, the CDR3 reads TGTGCCAGCAGACATGACCGAACCTACGAGCAGTACTTC. The chain joins TRBV5-4 to TRBJ2-7; no reliable D call. Trimming cost V 5 bases and J 2 bases, with 11 bases left between them. CDR1 is SGHNT, CDR2 YYREEE, per germline (reference sequence). The CDR3 is 13 residues long.

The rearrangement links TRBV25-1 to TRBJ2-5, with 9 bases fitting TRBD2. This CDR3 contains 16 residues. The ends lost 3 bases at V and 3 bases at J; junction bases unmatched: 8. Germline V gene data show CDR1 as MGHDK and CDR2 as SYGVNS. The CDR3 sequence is CASSDRAGGLKETQYF. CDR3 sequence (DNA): TGTGCCAGCAGTGACAGAGCGGGGGGCCTCAAAGAGACCCAGTACTTC.